This TCR beta chain is from a study of neoadjuvant anti-PD-1 for oral cavity cancer. Clones were sequenced by immunoSEQ multiplex PCR, and TCRdb holds only the in-frame ones, with some missing. The data hold about 24,000 clones, with 26% observed a single time. Trimming stripped 7 bases from V and 4 bases from J, with 10 bases between. The CDR3 is 12 amino acids. Germline CDR1 and CDR2: MDHEN and SYDVKM. The sample's time point: after neoadjuvant nivolumab, at surgical resection. This clone is categorized as large. The specimen comprised tumor tissue, sampled after nivolumab (anti-PD-1) treatment. This sequence joins TRBV28 and TRBJ1-1; the D is unclear. This TCR was sampled from a person aged 40 to 85 with oral cavity squamous cell carcinoma. CDR3 loop: CASTRAGTEAFF. CDR3 DNA: TGTGCCAGCACTAGGGCGGGCACTGAAGCTTTCTTT.